The 17 T cell receptor beta chains below come from one sample, sequenced in a study of radiotherapy plus CTLA-4 blockade in lung cancer. The table came from immunoSEQ multiplex PCR; TCRdb's copy has only in-frame clones and leaves some out. There are roughly 80,000 clones in the sample; 70% to 85% occur only once, and 8% to 10% lies in the top ten. Specimen: peripheral blood, collected from a patient treated with radiotherapy plus ipilimumab. The receptors originated from a human donor with non-small cell lung cancer whose response to radiotherapy plus ipilimumab could not be evaluated.

The V call is TRBV21-1, the J call TRBJ2-1; the DNA was not compared with TRBD2, the D call given in the table. TRBV21-1 is given as a pseudogene. This CDR3 spans 18 amino acids. Written as DNA, the CDR3 is TGTGCCAGCAGCAAAAAACAAAGCGGGAAGAGCTCCTACAATGAGCAGTTCTTC. Its protein product is CASSKKQSGKSSYNEQFF.

The gene calls are TRBV5-1 and TRBJ2-2; D remains ambiguous. CDR1 is SGHRS and CDR2 is YFSETQ in the germline V gene. Deletions cut 0 bases from V and 2 bases from J, with 11 bases between. This CDR3 is 16 amino acids long. In DNA, the CDR3 is TGCGCCAGCAGCTTGGTCCCCAGACTCAACACCGGGGAGCTGTTTTTT. Protein product: CASSLVPRLNTGELFF.

The rearrangement links TRBV7-9 to TRBJ2-7; 8 bases match TRBD2. The CDR3 has 14 residues. Germline-derived CDR1 and CDR2 are SEHNR and FQNEAQ (reference sequence). With V trimmed by 5 bases and J by 6 bases, 9 bases remained unmatched. The CDR3 protein is CASSPSGGDAEQYF. CDR3 in DNA: TGTGCCAGCAGCCCGTCCGGGGGGGATGCCGAGCAGTACTTC.

With regard to this clone: The same CDR3 is also encoded by other DNA sequences in this sample. The V gene is TRBV29-1, the J gene TRBJ1-4; 7 nucleotides match TRBD1. The ends lost 4 bases at V and 0 bases at J; junction bases unmatched: 2. Germline V CDR1 and CDR2: SQVTM, ANQGSEA. This CDR3 has 14 amino acids. The CDR3 sequence: CSVGQGATNEKLFF. The CDR3 DNA reads as TGCAGCGTTGGACAGGGTGCAACTAATGAAAAACTGTTTTTT.

Only one count was recorded for this clone. This chain links TRBV18 with TRBJ1-1; 10 bases map to TRBD1. V shed 3 bases, J shed 5 bases, and the junction held 12 bases outside the gene matches. Looked up from germline, CDR1 is KGHSH and CDR2 is LQKENI. The CDR3 runs to 17 residues. For the CDR3, the DNA is TGTGCCAGCTCACCTCCCAATTACCGGGACAGGGGTACTGAAGCTTTCTTT. Translating it yields CASSPPNYRDRGTEAFF.

J is TRBJ1-1 and V is TRBV5-1; the D gene is possibly TRBD1 (5 bases). Trimming pared 0 bases from V and 11 bases from J, leaving 11 bases between. The germline V gene encodes CDR1 SGHRS and CDR2 YFSETQ. The CDR3 is 12 amino acids. For the CDR3, the DNA is TGCGCCAGCAGCTTGGAAGGGGTAGGGGCTTTCTTT. Encoded protein: CASSLEGVGAFF.

The gene calls are TRBV4-1 and TRBJ1-2; the D gene is possibly TRBD1 (5 bases). Trimming cost V 0 bases and J 6 bases, with 17 bases left between them. Germline assignment: CDR1 MGHRA and CDR2 YSYEKL. The CDR3 sequence is 16 residues long. CDR3 nucleotide sequence: TGCGCCAGCAGCCAAGATGGGGGAGGCAGTGTTAATGGCTACACCTTC. It encodes CASSQDGGGSVNGYTF.

The V and J genes are TRBV7-2 and TRBJ2-3; TRBD2 might be the D (6 bases). The germline V and J ends were trimmed by 5 bases and 4 bases, with 19 bases remaining between them. The CDR3 has 16 amino acids. Germline CDR1 reads SGHTA; CDR2 reads FQGNSA. The CDR3 region has the DNA TGTGCCAGCAGCGCCCAACCTCTAGCGAACGCAGATACGCAGTATTTT. Protein: CASSAQPLANADTQYF.

The chain couples TRBV30 to TRBJ2-7, with TRBD2 as a possible D gene (5 bases). Germline CDR1 and CDR2: GTSNPN and SVGIG (reference sequence). The CDR3 extends over 13 amino acids. The V end was cut by 3 bases, the J end by 0 bases, with 9 bases between. The CDR3 loop is CAWRDGISYEQYF. The CDR3 nucleotides read TGTGCCTGGAGGGACGGGATCTCCTACGAGCAGTACTTC.

This chain links TRBV27 with TRBJ2-7; 10 bases are a match to TRBD1. CDR1 and CDR2 from the germline V gene are MNHEY and SMNVEV (reference sequence). The CDR3 spans 15 residues. The J segment lost 1 base and the V segment lost 6 bases, leaving 6 bases of the junction unmatched. The CDR3, as DNA: TGTGCCAGCAGGTTGGGGGACAGGGGATCCTACGAGCAGTACTTC. It encodes CASRLGDRGSYEQYF.

The genes are TRBV5-6 and TRBJ2-5; 11 nucleotides match TRBD2. Germline V gene lookup returns CDR1 SGHDT and CDR2 YYEEEE. The CDR3 has 16 residues. Trimming removed 2 bases from V and 3 bases from J; junction bases left unmatched: 6. The CDR3 sequence: CASSLLAGVTKETQYF. The CDR3 bases are TGTGCCAGCAGCTTACTAGCGGGGGTAACAAAAGAGACCCAGTACTTC.

J is TRBJ2-5 and V is TRBV5-6, with D maybe TRBD1 (6 bases). CDR3 size: 12 residues. Trimming shortened V by 4 bases and J by 5 bases, and 9 bases separated the two germline ends. CDR1 is SGHDT, CDR2 YYEEEE, per germline. CDR3 residues: CASSNQGETQYF. CDR3 DNA: TGTGCCAGCAGCAACCAGGGGGAGACCCAGTACTTC.

The rearrangement links TRBV10-2 to TRBJ1-1; D remains ambiguous. CDR1 and CDR2 from the germline V gene are WSHSY and SAAADI. CDR3 size: 12 residues. The V end was cut by 6 bases, the J end by 3 bases, with 8 bases between. The CDR3: CASRDLDTEAFF. For the CDR3, the DNA is TGCGCCAGCAGGGACTTGGACACTGAAGCTTTCTTT.

The chain is built from TRBV7-9 and TRBJ1-1; D is perhaps TRBD1 (6 bases). Germline CDR1 is SEHNR and CDR2 is FQNEAQ (reference sequence). Trimming removed 5 bases at V and 1 base at J, with 17 bases between. The length of the CDR3 is 16 residues. Written as DNA, the CDR3 is TGTGCCAGCAGCGCTAGCGGACAGCGGTGGAACACTGAAGCTTTCTTT. Translation gives CASSASGQRWNTEAFF.

V and J are TRBV6-5 and TRBJ2-3, with D possibly matching TRBD2 (5 bases). Per the germline V gene, CDR1 is MNHEY and CDR2 is SVGAGI. This CDR3 contains 14 residues. V was shortened by 5 bases and J by 4 bases, with 13 bases between the two germline ends. In DNA, the CDR3 is TGTGCCAGCAGTGAAGGCGGGTTTGCAGATACGCAGTATTTT. Protein product: CASSEGGFADTQYF.

This clone showed up just once. The J gene is TRBJ2-5, the V gene TRBV9, with a weak D call TRBD2 (6 bases). V dropped 6 bases and J dropped 6 bases, with 18 bases sitting between them. The CDR3 has 14 amino acids. Germline CDR1 SGDLS, CDR2 YYNGEE. The CDR3 region is CASTPAGTLKTQYF. CDR3 nucleotides: TGTGCCAGCACCCCGGCGGGGACTCTGAAGACCCAGTACTTC.

This chain joins TRBV18 and TRBJ2-7; a possible D gene is TRBD2 (5 bases). Germline V gene data show CDR1 as KGHSH and CDR2 as LQKENI. The CDR3 runs to 14 residues. V lost 3 bases, J lost 3 bases, and 12 bases lay in between. In DNA, the CDR3 is TGTGCCAGCTCACCGGCGCGGGCGGACTACGAGCAGTACTTC. It translates to CASSPARADYEQYF. Full variable domain (outside the CDR3, taken from reference TRBV18 and TRBJ2-7): NAGVMQNPRHLVRRRGQEARLRCSPMKGHSHVYWYRQLPEEGLKFMVYLQKENIIDESGMPKERFSAEFPKEGPSILRIQQVVRGDSAAYFCASSPARADYEQYFGPGTRLTVT.